The 20 T cell receptor beta chains in this list originate from one sample, sequenced in a study of cytomegalovirus exposure and HLA in healthy donors. The primer mix had 60 Vbeta and 13 Jbeta primers. Clones were read by immunoSEQ multiplex PCR, and TCRdb kept only the in-frame ones, dropping some. The table lists 150,000 to 200,000 clones, 70% to 90% of them singletons. Material: PBMCs. Receptors originate from a man in his late teens or twenties in good health and CMV-seropositive.

The J gene is TRBJ1-2, the V gene TRBV7-5. TRBV7-5 constitutes a pseudogene. The CDR3 has 15 residues. CDR3 in DNA: TGTGCCAGAAGCCCTGCCTTACTTGGGGAGCATGGCTACACCTTC. Its translation is CARSPALLGEHGYTF.

The V gene is TRBV2, the J gene TRBJ2-5; the match to TRBD2 covers 9 bases. Germline assignment: CDR1 SNHLY and CDR2 FYNNEI. This CDR3 has 18 amino acids. V shed 7 bases and J 5 bases; nucleotides not matched to a gene: 20. The CDR3 region is CASMRFGGAGGMGETQYF. CDR3 bases: TGTGCCAGCATGAGGTTCGGTGGAGCGGGGGGAATGGGGGAGACCCAGTACTTC.

Only one count was recorded for this clone. The chain combines TRBV10-3 with TRBJ2-3; 10 nucleotides agree with TRBD2. Germline CDR1 ENHRY, CDR2 SYGVKD. The CDR3 consists of 15 residues. Germline trimming cut 6 bases from V and 4 bases from J; bases unmatched to any gene: 7. This chain's CDR3 is CAISVSGGASDTQYF. For the CDR3, the DNA is TGTGCCATCAGCGTAAGCGGGGGGGCTTCAGATACGCAGTATTTT.

This chain joins TRBV6-4 and TRBJ1-1, with unresolved D. V was trimmed by 6 bases and J by 4 bases, leaving 12 bases between them. Per the germline V gene, CDR1 is MRHNA and CDR2 is SNTAGT. The CDR3 totals 13 residues. The CDR3 here is CASRRDVSTEAFF. DNA for the CDR3: TGTGCCAGCAGGAGAGATGTGAGCACTGAAGCTTTCTTT.

The chain joins TRBV9 to TRBJ1-1; D might be TRBD1 (5 bases). This CDR3 comprises 14 residues. Per the germline V gene, CDR1 is SGDLS and CDR2 is YYNGEE. Deletions cut 4 bases from V and 2 bases from J, with 12 bases between. For the CDR3, the DNA is TGTGCCAGCAGCCCCGGGACTGTCAACACTGAAGCTTTCTTT. Its translation: CASSPGTVNTEAFF.

The chain links TRBV27 to TRBJ1-2; D is possibly TRBD1 (6 bases). Germline assignment: CDR1 MNHEY and CDR2 SMNVEV (reference sequence). This CDR3 has 17 residues. V was clipped by 1 base and J by 2 bases, with 17 bases between them. DNA of the CDR3: TGTGCCAGCAGTTTATTATCCCCTCTACAGGGCAACTATGGCTACACCTTC. Translation: CASSLLSPLQGNYGYTF.

The V gene is TRBV28, the J gene TRBJ2-2; 7 positions match TRBD1. The germline CDR1 and CDR2 sequences are MDHEN and SYDVKM. The CDR3 runs to 14 residues. V shed 4 bases, J shed 7 bases, and the junction held 6 bases outside the gene matches. CDR3 residues: CASSSTGANGELFF. The CDR3 DNA sequence: TGTGCCAGCAGTTCAACAGGGGCAAACGGGGAGCTGTTTTTT.

The chain links TRBV6-1 to TRBJ2-2, with D possibly TRBD2 on 5 matching bases. Trimming removed 3 bases at V and 4 bases at J, with 15 bases between. Germline V gene lookup returns CDR1 MNHNS and CDR2 SASEGT. The CDR3 has 16 residues. The CDR3: CASSDRLTGGTGELFF. CDR3 coding DNA: TGTGCCAGCAGTGACAGGTTGACCGGAGGCACCGGGGAGCTGTTTTTT.

V gene TRBV2 combines with J gene TRBJ2-3; D might be TRBD1 (6 bases). The CDR3 spans 13 residues. Trimming pared 6 bases from V and 2 bases from J, leaving 9 bases between. From germline, CDR1 is SNHLY and CDR2 FYNNEI. In DNA form, the CDR3 reads TGTGCCAGCAGCAGGGGACCCACAGATACGCAGTATTTT. This encodes CASSRGPTDTQYF.

The rearrangement links TRBV6-5 to TRBJ1-1; D gene ambiguous. The ends were cut back, 0 bases at V and 0 bases at J, with 11 bases in the middle. CDR1 and CDR2 (germline): MNHEY, SVGAGI. This CDR3 region has 16 residues. The DNA of the CDR3 is TGTGCCAGCAGTTACTCTTTTAATGTCCTGAACACTGAAGCTTTCTTT. It specifies CASSYSFNVLNTEAFF.

This chain joins TRBV9 and TRBJ2-3, with TRBD2 matching 9 bases. This CDR3 has 15 residues. After removal of 1 base from V and 4 bases from J, the junction contained 4 bases not matched to a gene. Germline loops: CDR1 SGDLS, CDR2 YYNGEE. CDR3 residues: CASSVSAGGPDTQYF. DNA of the CDR3: TGTGCCAGCAGCGTATCCGCGGGGGGGCCAGATACGCAGTATTTT. The full variable domain, rest sourced from reference TRBV9 and TRBJ2-3, is DSGVTQTPKHLITATGQRVTLRCSPRSGDLSVYWYQQSLDQGLQFLIQYYNGEERAKGNILERFSAQQFPDLHSELNLSSLELGDSALYFCASSVSAGGPDTQYFGPGTRLTVL.

This chain links TRBV7-2 with TRBJ1-1; the D gene is possibly TRBD1 (6 bases). V dropped 4 bases and J dropped 4 bases, with 10 bases sitting between them. The CDR3 loop spans 13 amino acids. CDR1 SGHTA and CDR2 FQGNSA come from the germline V gene. The CDR3 protein is CASSYDRTTEAFF. The DNA for the CDR3 is TGTGCCAGCAGCTACGACAGGACCACTGAAGCTTTCTTT.

The chain employs TRBV4-3 and TRBJ2-7, with a tentative D call TRBD1 (6 bases). V lost 3 bases and J lost 2, with 20 bases in between. This CDR3 is built from 17 residues. Looked up from germline, CDR1 is LGHNA and CDR2 is YSLEER. The CDR3 sequence: CASSQFLPRDTTYEQYF. The CDR3 DNA follows: TGCGCCAGCAGCCAGTTTCTCCCTCGGGACACCACCTACGAGCAGTACTTC.

CDR3 region: CASSLGDRGPQPQHF. CDR3 bases: TGCGCCAGCAGCTTGGGGGACAGGGGCCCCCAGCCCCAGCATTTT. This chain connects TRBV5-1 to TRBJ1-5, with TRBD1 matching over 10 bases. CDR1 and CDR2 from the germline V gene are SGHRS and YFSETQ. The CDR3 covers 15 residues. V trimming: 0 bases; J trimming: 7 bases; junction bases outside the gene matches: 4.

V gene TRBV11-3 combines with J gene TRBJ2-7; 7 nucleotides agree with TRBD1. Germline CDR1 reads SGHNT; CDR2 reads YENEEA. The length of the CDR3 is 12 residues. V lost 5 bases to trimming and J lost 4 bases; unmatched junction nucleotides: 2. The CDR3 region has the DNA TGTGCCAGCAGCCCGACAGGGTACGAGCAGTACTTC. This codes for CASSPTGYEQYF.

The rearrangement joins TRBV14 to TRBJ2-5, with TRBD2 matching 12 bases. The germline CDR1 and CDR2 sequences are SGHDN and FVKESK. With V trimmed by 0 bases and J by 5 bases, 7 bases remained unmatched. This CDR3 contains 17 residues. CDR3: CASSQDFGLAGIETQYF. The DNA of the CDR3 is TGTGCCAGCAGCCAAGATTTTGGACTAGCGGGGATCGAGACCCAGTACTTC.

The chain carries TRBV23-1 and TRBJ1-1, with TRBD1 as a possible D gene (6 bases). TRBV23-1 is flagged as an ORF with uncertain function. The CDR3 length is 14 residues. Trimming shortened V by 6 bases and J by 3 bases, and 14 bases separated the two germline ends. The CDR3 sequence: CASRLQGRDTEAFF. The DNA of the CDR3 is TGCGCCAGCAGATTACAGGGCCGGGACACTGAAGCTTTCTTT.

The chain carries TRBV5-6 and TRBJ1-1; TRBD1 matches 7 bases. Germline-derived CDR1 and CDR2 are SGHDT and YYEEEE. Unmatched junction bases numbered 14, after V lost 4 bases and J lost 5 bases. The CDR3 has 16 amino acids. The chain's CDR3 is CASSRRGQGKGTEAFF. CDR3 DNA sequence: TGTGCCAGCAGCCGAAGGGGGCAGGGGAAGGGGACTGAAGCTTTCTTT.

The genes are TRBV14 and TRBJ2-2; the D gene is possibly TRBD1 (5 bases). The germline CDR1 and CDR2 sequences are SGHDN and FVKESK. The CDR3 covers 15 residues. V lost 5 bases and J 3 bases, leaving 13 bases between the germline ends. Here the CDR3 reads CASSSGRVDTGELFF. DNA of the CDR3: TGTGCCAGCAGCTCCGGCAGGGTCGACACCGGGGAGCTGTTTTTT.

The CDR3 bases are TGTGCCAGCAGCTCAAGAGGGGGACAGGGGAGCACTGAAGCTTTCTTT. Translating gives CASSSRGGQGSTEAFF. This chain connects TRBV7-2 to TRBJ1-1; TRBD1 matches 10 bases. The germline gives CDR1 SGHTA, CDR2 FQGNSA. This CDR3 region has 16 residues. J was trimmed by 4 bases and V by 4 bases; bases with no gene match: 9.